This passage covers 4 T cell receptor beta chains from one sample sequenced in a study of beta chain features in type 1 diabetes. Since all of the isolated RNA was reverse transcribed, expressed TCRB transcripts were what got sequenced. Sequencing was performed with immunoSEQ multiplex PCR; in TCRdb, only in-frame clones are kept and a portion is missing. Of about 930,000 clones in the sample, 15% to 20% were seen once. Sequencing was done on a sample of naive CD4+ T cells from blood. All receptors derive from a woman aged 18-29 years in good health.

With respect to this clone: The identical CDR3 is also encoded by other nucleotide sequences in the sample. This chain uses TRBV5-1 with TRBJ2-3, with D tentatively TRBD2 (6 bases). The CDR3 is made up of 15 amino acids. Germline loops: CDR1 SGHRS, CDR2 YFSETQ. V dropped 0 bases and J dropped 1 base, with 9 bases sitting between them. In DNA, the CDR3 is TGCGCCAGCAGCTTGGCGGGAGTGGGCACAGATACGCAGTATTTT. Translation: CASSLAGVGTDTQYF.

V gene TRBV9 combines with J gene TRBJ1-1, with D possibly being TRBD1 (5 bases). The V and J ends lost 4 bases and 5 bases respectively, with 21 bases between them. This CDR3 comprises 16 residues. CDR1 is SGDLS, CDR2 YYNGEE, per germline. CDR3 sequence: CASSPLGLSVGTEAFF. In nucleotides, the CDR3 is TGTGCCAGCAGCCCCCTGGGACTTTCGGTGGGTACTGAAGCTTTCTTT.

This clone was detected only a few times. The chain carries TRBV5-6 and TRBJ1-5; 8 bases match TRBD1. The CDR3 length is 16 residues. Losses at the gene ends were 0 bases for V and 2 bases for J; bases not matched to a gene: 4. The V gene's germline CDR1 is SGHDT and CDR2 YYEEEE. The CDR3 protein is CASSLAGTGGNQPQHF. The CDR3 nucleotides are TGTGCCAGCAGCTTGGCCGGGACAGGAGGCAATCAGCCCCAGCATTTT.

The rearrangement uses TRBV5-4 and TRBJ2-3; D is possibly TRBD1 or TRBD2 (5 bases each). The CDR3 spans 15 residues. Trimming shortened V by 5 bases and J by 2 bases, and 15 bases separated the two germline ends. CDR1 and CDR2 from the germline V gene are SGHNT and YYREEE (reference sequence). The CDR3 loop is CASRRGGPNTDTQYF. The CDR3 DNA is TGTGCCAGCAGACGGGGCGGACCGAACACAGATACGCAGTATTTT.